This T cell receptor (beta chain) was obtained from a study of cytomegalovirus exposure and HLA in healthy donors. Broader study findings: The study carried out a later analysis of TCR beta sequences. It associated roughly 17,000 of them with specific HLA alleles at a false discovery rate of 0.05.

This PCR relied on a set of 60 Vbeta primers and 13 Jbeta primers. Generated by immunoSEQ multiplex PCR, the TCRdb table keeps only in-frame clones and is missing some. Counted here are 100,000 to 150,000 clones, 74% occurring once; the ten biggest clones make up approximately 3.8%. This clone was recorded a few times. The antigen is undetermined. Germline loops: CDR1 SNHLY, CDR2 FYNNEI. V gave up 7 bases and J gave up 7 bases, with 19 bases separating them. The CDR3 runs to 15 residues. Source material: PBMCs. This sequence was found in a man in his forties in good health and CMV-seropositive. The J gene is TRBJ1-4, the V gene TRBV2; a possible D gene is TRBD1 (6 bases). The CDR3 DNA is TGTGCCAGCATCCCTCGGGGGGGGCGAGGTGAAAAACTGTTTTTT. Protein sequence: CASIPRGGRGEKLFF.